The 23 T cell receptor beta chains reported below all come from one sample, sequenced in a study of cytomegalovirus exposure and HLA in healthy donors. The PCR employed 60 Vbeta primers together with 13 Jbeta primers. Measured with immunoSEQ multiplex PCR; TCRdb has only the in-frame clones, and not every one. The sample yields around 130,000 clones, around 82% seen once. The sample was PBMCs. The receptors come from a boy between 10 and 17 years old in good health and CMV-seronegative.

V usage is TRBV14 and J usage is TRBJ1-1; 8 nucleotides line up with TRBD1. The CDR3 is 16 residues long. J was trimmed by 2 bases and V by 3 bases; bases with no gene match: 8. Germline CDR1 and CDR2: SGHDN and FVKESK. In DNA, the CDR3 is TGTGCCAGCAGCCAGTCCGGGACAGGTGTTAACACTGAAGCTTTCTTT. Its protein product is CASSQSGTGVNTEAFF.

The chain links TRBV27 to TRBJ2-2, with 8 positions matching TRBD1. With V trimmed by 7 bases and J by 3 bases, 7 bases remained unmatched. The length of the CDR3 is 15 residues. Germline V CDR1 and CDR2: MNHEY, SMNVEV (reference sequence). CDR3 sequence (DNA): TGTGCCAGCACACATGGGACAGGTTACACCGGGGAGCTGTTTTTT. The encoded protein is CASTHGTGYTGELFF.

The gene calls are TRBV19 and TRBJ1-5, with a weak D call TRBD1 (6 bases). With 7 bases removed from V and 4 bases from J, the gap between germline ends came to 11 bases. The CDR3 runs to 13 residues. CDR1 LNHDA and CDR2 SQIVND come from the germline V gene (reference sequence). The CDR3 loop reads CASNFRGNQPQHF. The CDR3 nucleotides read TGTGCCAGTAATTTCAGGGGTAATCAGCCCCAGCATTTT.

This chain joins TRBV9 and TRBJ2-2; no firm D call. Germline CDR1 is SGDLS and CDR2 is YYNGEE. The V end was cut by 3 bases, the J end by 5 bases, with 14 bases between. CDR3 length: 15 residues. In DNA form, the CDR3 reads TGTGCCAGCAGCGGAAGCGCTCTTCAAACCGGGGAGCTGTTTTTT. Translation: CASSGSALQTGELFF.

The chain uses TRBV7-9 and TRBJ2-1; 13 positions agree with TRBD2. This CDR3 contains 15 residues. CDR1 is SEHNR, CDR2 FQNEAQ, per germline (reference sequence). V shed 6 bases and J 7 bases; nucleotides not matched to a gene: 6. CDR3 loop: CASRLAGGGENEQFF. The CDR3 nucleotides read TGTGCCAGCAGACTAGCGGGAGGGGGGGAAAATGAGCAGTTCTTC.

The chain has TRBV2 and TRBJ1-1; 11 bases match TRBD1. Germline V gene data show CDR1 as SNHLY and CDR2 as FYNNEI. CDR3 length: 16 residues. V lost 5 bases to trimming and J lost 5 bases; unmatched junction nucleotides: 10. The CDR3 spells CASSSNRDRGGTEAFF. The DNA of the CDR3 is TGTGCCAGCAGTTCCAATCGGGACAGGGGGGGGACTGAAGCTTTCTTT.

V and J are TRBV10-2 and TRBJ2-2; 11 bases fit TRBD1. CDR3 size: 16 residues. Germline-derived CDR1 and CDR2 are WSHSY and SAAADI. V trimming: 6 bases; J trimming: 3 bases; junction bases outside the gene matches: 6. This chain's CDR3 is CASRKDRGRDTGELFF. The CDR3 nucleotides are TGCGCCAGCAGGAAGGACAGGGGGCGGGACACCGGGGAGCTGTTTTTT.

The chain has TRBV5-1 and TRBJ2-2; 9 bases line up with TRBD2. The V gene's germline CDR1 is SGHRS and CDR2 YFSETQ. This CDR3 is built from 14 residues. V lost 7 bases and J lost 0; bases outside the gene matches: 1. The CDR3 spells CASLAGANTGELFF. CDR3 DNA sequence: TGCGCCAGCTTAGCGGGGGCGAACACCGGGGAGCTGTTTTTT.

The V gene is TRBV30, the J gene TRBJ1-5, with TRBD1 identical over 8 bases. Germline CDR1 GTSNPN, CDR2 SVGIG (reference sequence). Trimming removed 3 bases from V and 5 bases from J; junction bases left unmatched: 15. The CDR3 is 17 residues long. CDR3 sequence: CAWSRGQVSSSHQPQHF. The CDR3 bases are TGTGCCTGGAGCCGGGGACAGGTTTCGAGTTCGCATCAGCCCCAGCATTTT.

This sequence joins TRBV6-1 and TRBJ2-7; 7 nucleotides align to TRBD1. Germline-derived CDR1 and CDR2 are MNHNS and SASEGT. The CDR3 runs to 13 residues. The trim removed 7 bases at V and 8 bases at J, leaving 11 bases unmatched. CDR3 in amino acids: CASNDRQGFKQYF. The CDR3 bases are TGTGCCAGCAACGACCGACAGGGCTTCAAGCAGTACTTC.

The V call is TRBV7-9, the J call TRBJ2-1; 13 nucleotides agree with TRBD2. V shed 5 bases and J 9 bases; nucleotides not matched to a gene: 7. This CDR3 has 15 residues. Germline V gene data show CDR1 as SEHNR and CDR2 as FQNEAQ (reference sequence). The CDR3, as DNA: TGTGCCAGCAGCCTGGGACTAGCGGGGTTGGGTGAGCAGTTCTTC. Translating gives CASSLGLAGLGEQFF. Complete variable domain (other parts from reference TRBV7-9 and TRBJ2-1): DTGVSQNPRHKITKRGQNVTFRCDPISEHNRLYWYRQTLGQGPEFLTYFQNEAQLEKSRLLSDRFSAERPKGSFSTLEIQRTEQGDSAMYLCASSLGLAGLGEQFFGPGTRLTVL.

The chain combines TRBV7-2 with TRBJ1-5, with 7 bases aligning to TRBD1. Losses at the gene ends were 1 base for V and 5 bases for J; bases not matched to a gene: 5. The germline V gene encodes CDR1 SGHTA and CDR2 FQGNSA. The CDR3 totals 15 residues. The CDR3 DNA is TGTGCCAGCAGCTTAGACAGGGGCTACCATCAGCCCCAGCATTTT. It encodes CASSLDRGYHQPQHF.

V is TRBV25-1 and J is TRBJ1-2; possible D gene TRBD1, 5 bases. Per the germline V gene, CDR1 is MGHDK and CDR2 is SYGVNS. The CDR3 is 14 amino acids. Trimming left V 6 bases short and J 6 bases short, with 17 bases between. CDR3 region: CASRSRGLANGYTF. The CDR3 DNA follows: TGTGCCAGCAGGTCCCGGGGGTTGGCTAATGGCTACACCTTC.

The chain's CDR3 is CASSYPSGGGETQYF. The CDR3 DNA follows: TGTGCCAGCAGTTACCCCTCTGGCGGGGGAGAGACCCAGTACTTC. The V gene is TRBV6-6, the J gene TRBJ2-5, with 7 bases identical to TRBD2. V gave up 2 bases and J gave up 4 bases; unmatched junction bases: 7. Germline loops: CDR1 MNHNY, CDR2 SVGAGI (reference sequence). The CDR3 runs to 15 residues.

The rearrangement joins TRBV7-2 to TRBJ2-5; 8 nucleotides match TRBD2. CDR1 SGHTA and CDR2 FQGNSA come from the germline V gene. With 5 bases clipped from V and 5 bases from J, the junction kept 13 bases outside the gene matches. The CDR3 is made up of 16 amino acids. The CDR3 DNA reads TGTGCCAGCAGCCGTCGCGTAGCGGGGTCGGGGGAGACCCAGTACTTC. Protein sequence: CASSRRVAGSGETQYF.

This chain uses TRBV12-5 with TRBJ1-4; D may be TRBD1 (6 bases). There are 14 residues in the CDR3. Looked up from germline, CDR1 is LGHNT and CDR2 is FRNRAP. V was pared by 6 bases and J by 11 bases, with 19 bases between. CDR3 DNA: TGTGCTAGTGGATTACAGGGACCCATGGGGAAACTGTTTTTT. This codes for CASGLQGPMGKLFF.

This chain joins TRBV6-6 and TRBJ1-2, with no clear D. The CDR3 loop spans 14 amino acids. CDR1 and CDR2 from the germline V gene are MNHNY and SVGAGI (reference sequence). Trimming took off 6 bases at V and 4 bases at J, with 15 bases between the two ends. CDR3 protein: CASSPLLSRYGYTF. DNA for the CDR3: TGTGCCAGCAGCCCCCTACTTTCCCGCTATGGCTACACCTTC.

The chain employs TRBV6-1 and TRBJ1-2; no firm D call. CDR1 and CDR2 from the germline V gene are MNHNS and SASEGT. The germline V and J ends were trimmed by 5 bases and 7 bases, with 14 bases remaining between them. CDR3 length: 13 residues. CDR3: CASSPRAASGYTF. Written as DNA, the CDR3 is TGTGCCAGCAGTCCACGCGCAGCGAGTGGCTACACCTTC.

This chain joins TRBV6-6 and TRBJ1-5; 7 bases map to TRBD1. CDR1 MNHNY and CDR2 SVGAGI come from the germline V gene (reference sequence). The V segment lost 6 bases and the J segment 5 bases; nucleotides outside the gene matches: 7. CDR3 length: 14 residues. CDR3: CASSIDRVYQPQHF. The CDR3, as DNA: TGTGCCAGCAGCATAGACAGGGTATATCAGCCCCAGCATTTT.

V and J are TRBV4-2 and TRBJ2-1; 9 bases line up with TRBD1. J lost 5 bases, V lost 3 bases, and 5 bases had no gene match. Germline values: CDR1 LGHNA, CDR2 YNFKEQ. CDR3 size: 15 residues. CDR3 nucleotide sequence: TGTGCCAGCAGCCAGGCGGGACAGGGAGACAATGAGCAGTTCTTC. Translation gives CASSQAGQGDNEQFF.

CDR3 DNA sequence: TGTGCCAGCAGCTTAGATCTAGTCCAGCAGTTCTTC. This gives the protein CASSLDLVQQFF. The chain couples TRBV11-2 to TRBJ2-1, with unresolved D. CDR1 SGHAT and CDR2 FQNNGV come from the germline V gene. This CDR3 contains 12 residues. V lost 0 bases and J lost 11, with 8 bases in between.

This chain links TRBV5-6 with TRBJ2-7; maybe TRBD1 (6 bases). V was shortened by 1 base and J by 3 bases, with 8 bases between the two germline ends. CDR3 length: 13 residues. The germline V gene encodes CDR1 SGHDT and CDR2 YYEEEE. In DNA, the CDR3 is TGTGCCAGCAGCTTGAAACAGGGCTACGAGCAGTACTTC. Amino acids: CASSLKQGYEQYF. Full variable domain (rest looked up from reference TRBV5-6 and TRBJ2-7): DAGVTQSPTHLIKTRGQQVTLRCSPKSGHDTVSWYQQALGQGPQFIFQYYEEEERQRGNFPDRFSGHQFPNYSSELNVNALLLGDSALYLCASSLKQGYEQYFGPGTRLTVT.

J is TRBJ1-5 and V is TRBV10-3, with 8 positions matching TRBD1. Germline CDR1 is ENHRY and CDR2 is SYGVKD. V lost 6 bases and J lost 7; bases outside the gene matches: 8. The CDR3 runs 14 residues. CDR3: CAISQGAGGQPQHF. The CDR3 nucleotides are TGTGCCATCAGCCAGGGGGCAGGTGGACAGCCCCAGCATTTT.